These 26 T cell receptor beta chains were sequenced from one sample in a study of blood T cell repertoires in COVID-19. Here immunoSEQ multiplex PCR was the method, and the copy in TCRdb shows in-frame clones only, minus some. The sample includes some 70,000 clones, around 85% of them seen just once. Specimen: peripheral blood. The receptors derive from a woman in her sixties or seventies with acute or convalescent COVID-19.

This clone was seen just once. J is TRBJ1-1 and V is TRBV6-6, with D unresolved. CDR1 MNHNY and CDR2 SVGAGI come from the germline V gene (reference sequence). The CDR3 is 17 amino acids. Trimming took off 5 bases at V and 2 bases at J, with 21 bases between the two ends. The CDR3 spells CASSPSMGSGSNTEAFF. The CDR3 bases are TGTGCCAGCAGTCCCTCGATGGGCAGTGGGAGCAACACTGAAGCTTTCTTT.

This chain connects TRBV3-1 (or the pseudogene TRBV3-2) to TRBJ2-5, with TRBD2 identical over 9 bases. This CDR3 is 15 amino acids long. Germline CDR1 reads LGHDT; CDR2 reads YNNKEL (reference sequence). J gave up 10 bases and V 4 bases, and 13 bases lay outside the gene matches. CDR3 sequence (DNA): TGTGCCAGCAGCCGCGCGTTGATAGCGGGGGAACACCAGTACTTC. Translating it yields CASSRALIAGEHQYF.

The DNA for the CDR3 is TGTGCCAGCAGTTTCGCCCCGGGACAGGGCATTTACGAGCAGTACTTC. It is translated as CASSFAPGQGIYEQYF. The chain carries TRBV27 and TRBJ2-7, with 9 bases identical to TRBD1. This CDR3 is 16 amino acids long. V lost 3 bases and J lost 4; bases outside the gene matches: 10. The germline V gene has CDR1 MNHEY and CDR2 SMNVEV (reference sequence).

The chain couples TRBV24-1 to TRBJ2-1; tentative D call: TRBD2 (6 bases). Germline-derived CDR1 and CDR2 are KGHDR and SFDVKD. The CDR3 loop spans 16 amino acids. V shed 5 bases and J shed 8 bases, with 21 bases lying between them. In nucleotides, the CDR3 is TGTGCCACCAGTGCGTATGGCGGGGTGGGACGGGATGAGCAGTTCTTC. It is translated as CATSAYGGVGRDEQFF.

This chain uses TRBV5-1 with TRBJ1-1; TRBD1 is a possible D gene (6 bases). V lost 0 bases and J lost 7, with 10 bases in between. The CDR3 spans 13 residues. Looked up from germline, CDR1 is SGHRS and CDR2 is YFSETQ. CDR3 sequence: CASSLDRAGEAFF. CDR3 DNA sequence: TGCGCCAGCAGCTTGGACAGGGCTGGTGAAGCTTTCTTT. The full variable domain, its missing parts supplied by reference TRBV5-1 and TRBJ1-1, is KAGVTQTPRYLIKTRGQQVTLSCSPISGHRSVSWYQQTPGQGLQFLFEYFSETQRNKGNFPGRFSGRQFSNSRSEMNVSTLELGDSALYLCASSLDRAGEAFFGQGTRLTVV.

The chain is built from TRBV24-1 and TRBJ2-5, with TRBD2 matching 8 bases. CDR3 size: 15 residues. The V gene's germline CDR1 is KGHDR and CDR2 SFDVKD. With 3 bases clipped from V and 3 bases from J, the junction kept 5 bases outside the gene matches. The CDR3: CATSDPGTRKETQYF. In nucleotides, the CDR3 is TGTGCCACCAGTGATCCCGGGACTAGGAAAGAGACCCAGTACTTC.

The rearrangement joins TRBV20-1 to TRBJ1-5; no firm D call. The CDR3 runs to 14 residues. CDR1 and CDR2 from the germline V gene are DFQATT and SNEGSKA (reference sequence). V was trimmed by 3 bases and J by 4 bases, leaving 13 bases between them. The CDR3 here is CSASEGRANQPQHF. CDR3 nucleotide sequence: TGCAGTGCTAGTGAAGGGAGAGCTAATCAGCCCCAGCATTTT.

The genes are TRBV7-9 and TRBJ1-6; possibly TRBD1 for D (6 bases). This CDR3 is 15 amino acids long. Germline CDR1 and CDR2: SEHNR and FQNEAQ (reference sequence). Trimming took off 1 base at V and 9 bases at J, with 13 bases between the two ends. The CDR3 spells CASSLDRVEASPLHF. The CDR3, as DNA: TGTGCCAGCAGCTTAGACAGGGTCGAGGCTTCACCCCTCCACTTT.

The chain carries TRBV11-2 and TRBJ2-1; TRBD2 is a possible D gene (6 bases). Looked up from germline, CDR1 is SGHAT and CDR2 is FQNNGV. V lost 1 base to trimming and J lost 6 bases, with 13 bases between them. The CDR3 runs 15 residues. CDR3 region: CASSLVAGLGNEQFF. The CDR3 DNA is TGTGCCAGCAGCTTAGTTGCGGGGCTCGGCAATGAGCAGTTCTTC.

The chain joins TRBV6-5 to TRBJ2-7; a weak D match, TRBD1 (7 bases). Trimming stripped 5 bases from V and 6 bases from J, with 20 bases between. This CDR3 is 15 amino acids long. Germline V CDR1 and CDR2: MNHEY, SVGAGI. In DNA form, the CDR3 reads TGTGCCAGCAGTCGGTCGAGACAGGGAGGATCCGAGCAGTACTTC. Amino acid sequence: CASSRSRQGGSEQYF.

V gene TRBV4-2 combines with J gene TRBJ2-3; TRBD2 agrees at 8 bases. In germline, CDR1 is LGHNA, CDR2 YNFKEQ. V was pared by 0 bases and J by 3 bases, with 5 bases of the junction left unmatched. This CDR3 has 16 residues. The CDR3 DNA follows: TGTGCCAGCAGCCAAGAAGCTAGCGGGTATACAGATACGCAGTATTTT. Amino acids: CASSQEASGYTDTQYF.

Remarks on this clone: One end of the junction fails to match germline, which may point to a read error. The rearrangement links TRBV2 to TRBJ1-1; possibly TRBD1 for D (5 bases). The CDR3 totals 15 residues. Germline CDR1 and CDR2: SNHLY and FYNNEI. CDR3 in amino acids: CASREAQGSNTEAFF. The CDR3 coding sequence is TGTGCCAGCAGAGAAGCCCAGGGTAGTAACACTGAAGCTTTCTTT.

The chain couples TRBV2 to TRBJ1-2; D might be TRBD1 (6 bases). The CDR3 spans 14 residues. CDR1 and CDR2 from the germline V gene are SNHLY and FYNNEI. V was shortened by 3 bases and J by 7 bases, with 15 bases between the two germline ends. CDR3 sequence reads: CASSDAQGISGYTF. The CDR3 DNA is TGTGCCAGCAGTGACGCACAGGGAATAAGTGGCTACACCTTC.

The CDR3: CASSRQENTEAFF. The CDR3 DNA is TGTGCCAGCAGTCGACAGGAAAACACTGAAGCTTTCTTT. The gene calls are TRBV12-3 or TRBV12-4 and TRBJ1-1; tentatively, D is TRBD1 (6 bases). V dropped 5 bases and J dropped 2 bases, with 9 bases sitting between them. This CDR3 has 13 residues.

The genes are TRBV7-8 and TRBJ1-5, with 9 nucleotides matching TRBD1. CDR3 size: 21 residues. Unmatched junction bases numbered 15, after V lost 0 bases and J lost 0 bases. CDR1 is SGHVS and CDR2 is FQNEAQ in the germline V gene. Here the CDR3 DNA reads TGTGCCAGCAGCTTAGCGTTCTTGCTCGGGACAGGGAAACATAGCAATCAGCCCCAGCATTTT. It specifies CASSLAFLLGTGKHSNQPQHF.

The chain carries TRBV3-1 (or the pseudogene TRBV3-2) and TRBJ1-3; TRBD1 is a possible D gene (6 bases). The CDR3 loop spans 16 amino acids. V lost 3 bases and J 0 bases, leaving 12 bases between the germline ends. In germline, CDR1 is LGHDT, CDR2 YNNKEL (reference sequence). DNA of the CDR3: TGTGCCAGCAGCCACCGCGGACAGACCTCTGGAAACACCATATATTTT. This translates into CASSHRGQTSGNTIYF.

The chain has TRBV30 and TRBJ1-3, with 7 nucleotides matching TRBD1. Germline V gives CDR1 GTSNPN, CDR2 SVGIG (reference sequence). V shed 7 bases and J 3 bases; nucleotides not matched to a gene: 9. The CDR3 extends over 14 amino acids. CDR3: CASETGSLGNTIYF. For the CDR3, the DNA is TGTGCCTCCGAGACAGGGAGTCTTGGAAACACCATATATTTT.

The chain employs TRBV2 and TRBJ2-5; 11 bases are a match to TRBD2. The CDR3 length is 14 residues. Trimming at V came to 6 bases and at J to 2 bases, leaving 2 bases not matched to a gene. Germline V lookup: CDR1 SNHLY, CDR2 FYNNEI. The CDR3 nucleotides read TGTGCCAGCAGGACTAGCGGGAAACAAGAGACCCAGTACTTC. Translation: CASRTSGKQETQYF.

This clone was found once. This rearrangement joins TRBV19 to TRBJ1-5; D ambiguous. The CDR3 sequence is 12 residues long. Per germline, CDR1 LNHDA and CDR2 SQIVND (reference sequence). Trimming cost V 5 bases and J 5 bases, with 7 bases left between them. The CDR3 spells CASSLRDQPQHF. In DNA form, the CDR3 reads TGTGCCAGTAGTCTCCGGGATCAGCCCCAGCATTTT.

This clone was seen only a few times. CDR3 residues: CASKGGATEAFF. The CDR3 bases are TGTGCCAGCAAGGGGGGGGCGACTGAAGCTTTCTTT. V gene TRBV25-1 combines with J gene TRBJ1-1, with TRBD1 as a possible D gene (6 bases). This CDR3 is 12 amino acids long. The germline V gene has CDR1 MGHDK and CDR2 SYGVNS. V lost 7 bases to trimming and J lost 5 bases, with 11 bases between them.

The rearrangement uses TRBV20-1 and TRBJ1-2, with D uncertain. The CDR3 loop spans 10 amino acids. Trimming left V 4 bases short and J 8 bases short, with 8 bases between. The germline gives CDR1 DFQATT, CDR2 SNEGSKA (reference sequence). CDR3 loop: CSATQAGYTF. The CDR3 DNA reads as TGCAGTGCTACGCAGGCAGGCTACACCTTC.

The chain has TRBV19 and TRBJ2-3; 9 bases fit TRBD2. V was clipped by 3 bases and J by 3 bases; unmatched bases: 7. The CDR3 totals 16 residues. Germline CDR1 LNHDA, CDR2 SQIVND (reference sequence). CDR3 protein: CASSMVGGRGTDTQYF. The CDR3 DNA is TGTGCCAGTAGTATGGTGGGCGGGAGGGGGACAGATACGCAGTATTTT. The full variable domain, completed using reference TRBV19 and TRBJ2-3, is DGGITQSPKYLFRKEGQNVTLSCEQNLNHDAMYWYRQDPGQGLRLIYYSQIVNDFQKGDIAEGYSVSREKKESFPLTVTSAQKNPTAFYLCASSMVGGRGTDTQYFGPGTRLTVL.

The genes are TRBV15 and TRBJ1-5; D not certain. Germline CDR1 and CDR2: LNHNV and YYDKDF (reference sequence). The CDR3 has 14 amino acids. The ends were cut back, 5 bases at V and 7 bases at J, with 15 bases in the middle. The CDR3 nucleotides read TGTGCCACCAGCCGGGATCAGGAGGCCCAGCCCCAGCATTTT. It is translated as CATSRDQEAQPQHF.

The chain employs TRBV30 and TRBJ1-4; weak D call: TRBD1 (6 bases). The germline V gene encodes CDR1 GTSNPN and CDR2 SVGIG (reference sequence). Trimming shortened V by 2 bases and J by 7 bases, and 17 bases separated the two germline ends. The CDR3 spans 15 residues. For the CDR3, the DNA is TGTGCCTGGAGTACCGGGACAACTAAGCGTGAAAAACTGTTTTTT. It encodes CAWSTGTTKREKLFF.

The chain employs TRBV27 and TRBJ1-2; D is uncertain. The CDR3 is 13 amino acids. V lost 2 bases to trimming and J lost 5 bases, with 9 bases between them. CDR1 and CDR2 from the germline V gene are MNHEY and SMNVEV (reference sequence). The CDR3 DNA reads TGTGCCAGCAGTTTAGGGCGTGGGTATGGCTACACCTTC. Translating gives CASSLGRGYGYTF.

This clone was observed a few times. J is TRBJ1-1 and V is TRBV2; 8 bases fit TRBD1. Germline loops: CDR1 SNHLY, CDR2 FYNNEI. V was clipped by 8 bases and J by 4 bases; unmatched bases: 6. This CDR3 has 13 amino acids. The CDR3 sequence: CASHRGESTEAFF. The CDR3 region has the DNA TGTGCCAGCCACAGGGGGGAGAGCACTGAAGCTTTCTTT.